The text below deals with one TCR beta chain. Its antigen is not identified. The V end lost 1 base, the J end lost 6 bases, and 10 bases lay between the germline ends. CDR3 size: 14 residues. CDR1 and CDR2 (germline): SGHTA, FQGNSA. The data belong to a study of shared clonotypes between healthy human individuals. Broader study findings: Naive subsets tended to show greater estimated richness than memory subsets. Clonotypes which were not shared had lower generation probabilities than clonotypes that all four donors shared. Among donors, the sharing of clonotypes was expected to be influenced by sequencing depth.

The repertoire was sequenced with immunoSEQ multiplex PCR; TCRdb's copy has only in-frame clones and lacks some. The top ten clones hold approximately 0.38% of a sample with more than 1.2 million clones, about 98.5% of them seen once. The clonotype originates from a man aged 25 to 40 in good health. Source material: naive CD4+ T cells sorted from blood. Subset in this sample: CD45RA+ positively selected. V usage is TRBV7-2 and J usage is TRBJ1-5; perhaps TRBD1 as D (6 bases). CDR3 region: CASSLGNRAQPQHF. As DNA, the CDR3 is TGTGCCAGCAGCTTAGGGAACAGGGCTCAGCCCCAGCATTTT.